The sequence of this T cell receptor beta chain was determined in a study of vaccination effects on CD4 cells after COVID-19. Here immunoSEQ multiplex PCR was the method, and the copy in TCRdb shows in-frame clones only, minus some. The data show tens of thousands of clones, 75% to 85% seen once. Concerning this clone: Its specificity is not known.

Sequencing in the ViraFEST assay came after antigen-specific CD4+ T cells had been expanded with viral peptide pools, which were used to stimulate PBMC. Researchers isolated CD4+ T cells once approximately eleven days of culture had elapsed. This sample comprised CD4+ T cells from PBMCs cultured with HCoV-229E spike peptides, obtained before COVID-19 vaccination. This TCR derives from a human donor who received a COVID-19 vaccine.

In DNA form, the CDR3 reads TGTGCCAGCTCTCACGGACAGGGGGTAAGCTCCTACAATGAGCAGTTCTTC. Translated, it gives CASSHGQGVSSYNEQFF. The chain uses TRBV18 and TRBJ2-1, with 10 nucleotides matching TRBD1. Germline V lookup: CDR1 KGHSH, CDR2 LQKENI. Trimming removed 6 bases from V and 0 bases from J; junction bases left unmatched: 8. This CDR3 has 17 amino acids.